This T cell receptor (beta chain) was identified during a study of OX40 agonist ivuxolimab in advanced cancers. Systemic immunosuppression or autoimmune disease history was grounds to exclude patients. TCRdb's copy holds only in-frame clones and misses some; the assay was immunoSEQ multiplex PCR. The sample yields roughly 80,000 clones, 85% seen once. The germline V gene encodes CDR1 LNHNV and CDR2 YYDKDF (reference sequence). V trimming: 3 bases; J trimming: 5 bases; junction bases outside the gene matches: 9. The CDR3 has 16 amino acids. The chain couples TRBV15 to TRBJ2-5, with 10 bases fitting TRBD1. The receptor was derived from an adult with an advanced solid tumor such as melanoma, head and neck, liver or kidney cancer. This material consisted of CD4+ or CD8+ T cells sorted from blood, taken in a trial of the OX40 agonist ivuxolimab. CDR3: CATSRDPDRGLETQYF. DNA for the CDR3: TGTGCCACCAGCAGGGATCCAGACAGGGGGCTCGAGACCCAGTACTTC.